These 10 T cell receptor beta chains were all obtained from the same sample, sequenced in a study of T-cell memory formation after mild COVID-19. One entry per CDR3 protein results from TCRdb running MiXCR on the 5' RACE reads. The sample has about 150,000 distinct CDR3 sequences; around 5.8% are singletons. What was sequenced was PBMCs or a T cell subset sorted from them (not recorded which). All receptors come from an adult woman who had mild COVID-19 (a few samples of this study predate the infection). Cell type and time point are not known.

V gene TRBV5-4 combines with J gene TRBJ2-7; 10 nucleotides agree with TRBD2. The junction had 7 bases not matched to a gene; V was cut back by 4 bases and J by 6 bases. This CDR3 has 14 amino acids. CDR1 and CDR2 from the germline V gene are SGHNT and YYREEE (reference sequence). The CDR3 region has the DNA TGTGCCAGCAGCCTCCGGCTAGCGGGGGCCGAGCAGTACTTC. Residues: CASSLRLAGAEQYF.

The rearrangement uses TRBV6-5 and TRBJ1-2, with D unresolved. The CDR3 has 14 amino acids. CDR1 and CDR2 from the germline V gene are MNHEY and SVGAGI. Trimming took off 5 bases at V and 4 bases at J, with 14 bases between the two ends. CDR3 protein: CASSGAGGGYGYTF. The DNA for the CDR3 is TGTGCCAGCAGTGGAGCAGGAGGTGGCTATGGCTACACCTTC.

This clonotype was counted ten times or more. CDR3 sequence reads: CASSLAATASTSGANVLTF. Here the CDR3 DNA reads TGCGCCAGCAGCTTGGCGGCGACAGCGTCCACCTCTGGGGCCAACGTCCTGACTTTC. The rearrangement joins TRBV5-1 to TRBJ2-6; D might be TRBD1 (5 bases). Germline loops: CDR1 SGHRS, CDR2 YFSETQ. V was pared by 0 bases and J by 0 bases, with 16 bases between. CDR3 length: 19 amino acids.

There are a few counts of this clonotype. J is TRBJ2-7 and V is TRBV11-2; 11 positions match TRBD2. With V trimmed by 6 bases and J by 5 bases, 9 bases remained unmatched. Germline-derived CDR1 and CDR2 are SGHAT and FQNNGV. This CDR3 is 15 amino acids long. The CDR3: CASRGIAGGPHEQYF. The DNA of the CDR3 is TGTGCCAGCAGAGGCATAGCGGGAGGGCCCCACGAGCAGTACTTC.

The table lists this clonotype with many counts. The CDR3 spells CASSPWTANYNEQFF. The CDR3 DNA follows: TGTGCCAGCAGCCCTTGGACAGCCAACTACAATGAGCAGTTCTTC. V gene TRBV7-9 combines with J gene TRBJ2-1, with TRBD1 as a possible D gene (6 bases). The CDR3 runs 15 residues. V was pared by 5 bases and J by 3 bases, with 14 bases between. CDR1 and CDR2 (germline): SEHNR, FQNEAQ (reference sequence).

This clonotype occurred many times. This rearrangement joins TRBV29-1 to TRBJ2-5, with 9 bases identical to TRBD1. This CDR3 is 11 amino acids long. Germline V lookup: CDR1 SQVTM, CDR2 ANQGSEA. The V and J ends lost 7 bases and 5 bases, in that order; junction bases with no gene match: 2. The CDR3 is CSDGQGETQYF. The CDR3 DNA follows: TGCAGCGATGGACAGGGGGAGACCCAGTACTTC.

This clonotype showed up many times. This chain joins TRBV5-5 and TRBJ1-6; D uncertain. The CDR3 contains 16 residues. The V end lost 4 bases, the J end lost 4 bases, and 15 bases lay between the germline ends. Germline CDR1 reads SGHKS; CDR2 reads YYEKEE (reference sequence). The CDR3: CASSHHRAQYNSPLHF. CDR3 nucleotide sequence: TGTGCCAGCAGCCACCACCGGGCCCAGTATAATTCACCCCTCCACTTT. Complete variable domain (other parts from reference TRBV5-5 and TRBJ1-6): DAGVTQSPTHLIKTRGQQVTLRCSPISGHKSVSWYQQVLGQGPQFIFQYYEKEERGRGNFPDRFSARQFPNYSSELNVNALLLGDSALYLCASSHHRAQYNSPLHFGNGTRLTVT.

In its sample, this clonotype was seen a few times. The rearrangement links TRBV4-2 to TRBJ2-3; 9 nucleotides line up with TRBD2. CDR1 and CDR2 (germline): LGHNA, YNFKEQ. The CDR3 is made up of 17 amino acids. V was pared by 0 bases and J by 4 bases, with 8 bases of the junction left unmatched. CDR3 bases: TGTGCCAGCAGCCAAGAGTTAGGAGCGGGAGGCCCAGATACGCAGTATTTT. Its protein product is CASSQELGAGGPDTQYF.

In this sample, this clonotype turned up many times. This chain uses TRBV7-2 with TRBJ2-3; a possible D gene is TRBD2 (6 bases). V lost 4 bases to trimming and J lost 0 bases, with 8 bases between them. Looked up from germline, CDR1 is SGHTA and CDR2 is FQGNSA. The CDR3 runs 14 residues. The chain's CDR3 is CASSSGTSTDTQYF. CDR3 bases: TGTGCCAGCAGCTCCGGGACTAGCACAGATACGCAGTATTTT.

The J gene is TRBJ1-2, the V gene TRBV12-3 or TRBV12-4; TRBD1 might be the D (6 bases). This CDR3 region has 13 residues. The V gene lost 7 bases and the J gene lost 4 bases, with 13 bases spanning the gap. The CDR3 sequence is CASTIGQIYGYTF. The CDR3 DNA reads as TGTGCCAGCACCATAGGACAGATCTATGGCTACACCTTC.